The 28 T cell receptor beta chains given below trace back to one sample, sequenced in a study of T cell responses to AZD1222 COVID-19 vaccine. Some clones are missing from TCRdb's copy, which holds only in-frame ones; the method was immunoSEQ multiplex PCR. The sample lists 52,000 or so clones; 84% were seen once. The starting material was peripheral blood, obtained on day 0 of AZD1222 vaccination. The receptors shown here come from an adult in good health.

This clone came up a few times. The rearrangement uses TRBV5-1 and TRBJ1-3; D may be TRBD1 (5 bases). Germline values: CDR1 SGHRS, CDR2 YFSETQ. The CDR3 covers 15 residues. The V end was cut by 0 bases, the J end by 0 bases, with 7 bases between. The CDR3 DNA sequence: TGCGCCAGCAGCTTGGCAGGGAACTCTGGAAACACCATATATTTT. Its protein is CASSLAGNSGNTIYF.

The J gene is TRBJ2-7, the V gene TRBV7-6; D gene uncertain. The CDR3 contains 13 residues. The germline V and J ends were trimmed by 4 bases and 4 bases, with 11 bases remaining between them. From germline, CDR1 is SGHVS and CDR2 FNYEAQ. The CDR3 DNA reads as TGTGCCAGCAGCTCCCGGCTAGAGTACGAGCAGTACTTC. Its translation: CASSSRLEYEQYF.

As DNA, the CDR3 is TGTGCCACCAGCAGAGACAGGGGTAGGGCTGAAGCTTTCTTT. Protein: CATSRDRGRAEAFF. The rearrangement joins TRBV15 to TRBJ1-1; D may be TRBD1 (6 bases). This CDR3 comprises 14 residues. Looked up from germline, CDR1 is LNHNV and CDR2 is YYDKDF (reference sequence). V was pared by 0 bases and J by 6 bases, with 11 bases between.

The genes are TRBV30 and TRBJ1-6; possibly TRBD1 for D (5 bases). Trimming took 4 bases from V and 9 from J, leaving 13 bases between them. The CDR3 contains 13 residues. Germline values: CDR1 GTSNPN, CDR2 SVGIG (reference sequence). The CDR3 DNA reads TGTGCCTGGACAGGGAGGTTCAGTTCACCCCTCCACTTT. It is translated as CAWTGRFSSPLHF. Supplemented by reference TRBV30 and TRBJ1-6, the full variable domain reads SQTIHQWPATLVQPVGSPLSLECTVEGTSNPNLYWYRQAAGRGLQLLFYSVGIGQISSEVPQNLSASRPQDRQFILSSKKLLLSDSGFYLCAWTGRFSSPLHFGNGTRLTVT.

This chain joins TRBV2 and TRBJ1-2, with 8 bases lining up with TRBD1. The CDR3 contains 16 residues. V dropped 2 bases and J dropped 1; count of bases not matched to a gene: 6. Looked up from germline, CDR1 is SNHLY and CDR2 is FYNNEI. The CDR3 DNA follows: TGTGCCAGCAGTGAAAAAGGACAGGGCTATAACTATGGCTACACCTTC. It encodes CASSEKGQGYNYGYTF.

The chain is built from TRBV18 and TRBJ1-2; the D gene is possibly TRBD1 (5 bases). The V gene lost 0 bases and the J gene lost 5 bases, with 13 bases spanning the gap. Germline assignment: CDR1 KGHSH and CDR2 LQKENI. This CDR3 comprises 15 residues. CDR3 loop: CASSPPGTETYGYTF. The CDR3 DNA reads as TGTGCCAGCTCACCACCCGGGACGGAGACATATGGCTACACCTTC.

This clone was counted a few times. The V call is TRBV5-1, the J call TRBJ2-5; D unresolved. CDR3 length: 11 residues. Trimming removed 2 bases at V and 3 bases at J, with 2 bases between. Germline V gene sequence: CDR1 SGHRS, CDR2 YFSETQ. CDR3 protein: CASSFKETQYF. The CDR3 DNA reads TGCGCCAGCAGCTTTAAAGAGACCCAGTACTTC.

This clone was seen only a few times. The chain recombines TRBV25-1 with TRBJ2-5; 7 bases map to TRBD1. V was clipped by 3 bases and J by 4 bases; unmatched bases: 8. Germline values: CDR1 MGHDK, CDR2 SYGVNS. The CDR3 length is 15 residues. CDR3 residues: CASSDRQGDLETQYF. The CDR3 bases are TGTGCCAGCAGTGATCGACAGGGTGATTTAGAGACCCAGTACTTC.

The chain couples TRBV24-1 to TRBJ2-1; D uncertain. V was clipped by 1 base and J by 0 bases, with 9 bases between them. CDR3 length equals 16 residues. Germline V CDR1 and CDR2: KGHDR, SFDVKD. The CDR3 sequence is CATSDFGASSYNEQFF. The CDR3, as DNA: TGTGCCACCAGTGATTTCGGTGCGTCCTCCTACAATGAGCAGTTCTTC.

The chain recombines TRBV5-4 with TRBJ2-7, with 9 bases matching TRBD1. CDR1 is SGHNT and CDR2 is YYREEE in the germline V gene (reference sequence). The CDR3 sequence is 14 residues long. With V trimmed by 0 bases and J by 7 bases, 5 bases remained unmatched. This CDR3 reads CASSLGTGAWEQYF. The CDR3 DNA follows: TGTGCCAGCAGCTTGGGGACAGGGGCATGGGAGCAGTACTTC.

The gene calls are TRBV4-3 and TRBJ1-1; D is undetermined. Germline V lookup: CDR1 LGHNA, CDR2 YSLEER. The V gene lost 0 bases and the J gene lost 0 bases, with 8 bases spanning the gap. This CDR3 comprises 15 residues. CDR3 nucleotide sequence: TGCGCCAGCAGCCAAGATGGGCAGGTGAACACTGAAGCTTTCTTT. It specifies CASSQDGQVNTEAFF.

This chain joins TRBV4-1 and TRBJ2-5; D is possibly TRBD1 (5 bases). The CDR3 runs to 14 residues. Germline CDR1 MGHRA, CDR2 YSYEKL. Deletions cut 4 bases from V and 3 bases from J, with 12 bases between. The CDR3 protein is CASSLGQTEETQYF. The CDR3 nucleotides read TGCGCCAGCAGCCTTGGGCAGACAGAAGAGACCCAGTACTTC.

V usage is TRBV5-1 and J usage is TRBJ1-4; D is undetermined. Germline V gene data show CDR1 as SGHRS and CDR2 as YFSETQ. V was shortened by 4 bases and J by 0 bases, with 13 bases between the two germline ends. The CDR3 contains 16 residues. The CDR3 bases are TGCGCCAGCAGCCCCGTACCTGGACCAACTAATGAAAAACTGTTTTTT. Its protein product is CASSPVPGPTNEKLFF.

The rearrangement joins TRBV6-5 to TRBJ1-1, with D uncertain. The CDR3 loop spans 14 amino acids. Germline loops: CDR1 MNHEY, CDR2 SVGAGI. Deletions cut 2 bases from V and 7 bases from J, with 14 bases between. The CDR3 protein is CASSYGRSGSEAFF. The CDR3 DNA is TGTGCCAGCAGTTACGGGCGAAGTGGGAGTGAAGCTTTCTTT.

This CDR3 is CASSQGRTRETQYF. The CDR3 DNA reads as TGTGCCAGCAGCCAGGGACGAACGCGGGAGACCCAGTACTTC. The chain is built from TRBV3-1 (or the pseudogene TRBV3-2) and TRBJ2-5; possibly TRBD1 or TRBD2 for D (5 bases each). Germline V CDR1 and CDR2: LGHDT, YNNKEL (reference sequence). The CDR3 is made up of 14 amino acids. The ends were cut back, 3 bases at V and 5 bases at J, with 13 bases in the middle.

The chain uses TRBV27 and TRBJ2-2, with 8 bases lining up with TRBD1. Per the germline V gene, CDR1 is MNHEY and CDR2 is SMNVEV (reference sequence). V dropped 10 bases and J dropped 4; count of bases not matched to a gene: 8. This CDR3 is 14 amino acids long. CDR3: CATFRTGTTGELFF. The CDR3 nucleotides are TGTGCCACCTTCAGGACAGGGACCACCGGGGAGCTGTTTTTT.

This clone was seen once. This chain uses TRBV3-1 (or the pseudogene TRBV3-2) with TRBJ2-7; 8 bases fit TRBD2. The CDR3 is made up of 15 amino acids. Trimming removed 6 bases from V and 2 bases from J; junction bases left unmatched: 9. Germline lookup yields CDR1 LGHDT and CDR2 YNNKEL (reference sequence). DNA of the CDR3: TGTGCCAGCAGTCTGAGCGGGAGTCATCCCTACGAGCAGTACTTC. Encoded protein: CASSLSGSHPYEQYF.

The table lists this clone with a few counts. The chain uses TRBV2 and TRBJ1-4; no firm D call. CDR1 and CDR2 (germline): SNHLY, FYNNEI. V was pared by 9 bases and J by 3 bases, with 8 bases between. This CDR3 contains 12 residues. This CDR3 reads CARRNSNEKLFF. Written as DNA, the CDR3 is TGTGCCAGGAGGAACTCTAATGAAAAACTGTTTTTT.

CDR3 sequence (DNA): TGTGCCAGTAGGACAGGGTATCAGCCCCAGCATTTT. Its protein product is CASRTGYQPQHF. The J gene is TRBJ1-5, the V gene TRBV19, with 7 bases that match TRBD1. The germline gives CDR1 LNHDA, CDR2 SQIVND (reference sequence). This CDR3 has 12 residues. V was pared by 6 bases and J by 5 bases, with 1 base of the junction left unmatched.

V is TRBV11-2 and J is TRBJ1-2; D remains unclear. The CDR3 has 13 amino acids. The germline gives CDR1 SGHAT, CDR2 FQNNGV. Trimming stripped 1 base from V and 2 bases from J, with 5 bases between. CDR3 loop: CASSLGANYGYTF. CDR3 sequence (DNA): TGTGCCAGCAGCTTAGGAGCAAACTATGGCTACACCTTC.

J is TRBJ1-1 and V is TRBV6-5; weak D call: TRBD1 (5 bases). CDR1 is MNHEY and CDR2 is SVGAGI in the germline V gene. V lost 6 bases and J 5 bases, leaving 10 bases between the germline ends. This CDR3 has 12 residues. The CDR3 spells CASRFRDTEAFF. CDR3 sequence (DNA): TGTGCCAGCAGATTCAGGGATACTGAAGCTTTCTTT.

In its sample, this clone was seen a few times. The J gene is TRBJ2-2, the V gene TRBV7-9; tentative D call: TRBD1 (5 bases). The CDR3 runs 17 residues. V was pared by 4 bases and J by 4 bases, with 19 bases between. In germline, CDR1 is SEHNR, CDR2 FQNEAQ (reference sequence). The CDR3 DNA reads TGTGCCAGCAGCTCAAAAGATGTGGGGCTTACCACCGGGGAGCTGTTTTTT. As protein: CASSSKDVGLTTGELFF.

The J gene is TRBJ2-7, the V gene TRBV28, with D maybe TRBD2 (6 bases). CDR1 is MDHEN, CDR2 SYDVKM, per germline. The V gene lost 5 bases and the J gene lost 2 bases, with 19 bases spanning the gap. The CDR3 covers 16 residues. CDR3 amino acids: CASSPYLGTGAYEQYF. CDR3 sequence (DNA): TGTGCCAGCAGTCCCTATCTAGGGACGGGAGCCTACGAGCAGTACTTC.

J is TRBJ2-7 and V is TRBV12-5; TRBD1 might be the D (6 bases). CDR1 LGHNT and CDR2 FRNRAP come from the germline V gene. The CDR3 spans 15 residues. V was pared by 6 bases and J by 0 bases, with 15 bases between. The chain's CDR3 is CASGPGDTPSYEQYF. Written as DNA, the CDR3 is TGTGCTAGTGGCCCTGGGGACACCCCCTCCTACGAGCAGTACTTC.

This rearrangement joins TRBV28 to TRBJ1-1, with a weak D call TRBD1 (6 bases). This CDR3 has 15 amino acids. Trimming pared 4 bases from V and 2 bases from J, leaving 14 bases between. The germline gives CDR1 MDHEN, CDR2 SYDVKM. CDR3 in DNA: TGTGCCAGCAGTTCATCCGGGACACTAAACACTGAAGCTTTCTTT. Encoded protein: CASSSSGTLNTEAFF.

The chain recombines TRBV3-1 (or the pseudogene TRBV3-2) with TRBJ1-2; 8 nucleotides line up with TRBD1. The germline V gene has CDR1 LGHDT and CDR2 YNNKEL (reference sequence). J was trimmed by 6 bases and V by 4 bases; bases with no gene match: 4. The CDR3 runs 13 residues. DNA of the CDR3: TGTGCCAGCAGCCGACAGGGGCCCGATGGCTACACCTTC. Translation: CASSRQGPDGYTF.

This chain links TRBV19 with TRBJ2-7; the D gene is possibly TRBD1 (6 bases). This CDR3 has 15 amino acids. The ends were cut back, 5 bases at V and 2 bases at J, with 16 bases in the middle. Germline V gene lookup returns CDR1 LNHDA and CDR2 SQIVND (reference sequence). This chain's CDR3 is CASSLTRTVTYEQYF. Here the CDR3 DNA reads TGTGCCAGTAGTCTCACCAGGACAGTCACCTACGAGCAGTACTTC.

The chain has TRBV12-3 or TRBV12-4 and TRBJ2-7, with D unresolved. Trimming took 6 bases from V and 5 from J, leaving 8 bases between them. The CDR3 is 11 amino acids. CDR3 coding DNA: TGTGCCAGCAGCCAAGCCCACGAGCAGTACTTC. Translating it yields CASSQAHEQYF.